Listed below are T cell receptor beta chains from one sample, sequenced in a study of OX40 agonist ivuxolimab in advanced cancers. Generated by immunoSEQ multiplex PCR, the TCRdb table keeps only in-frame clones and is missing some. The table lists around 30,000 clones, approximately 82% of them singletons. The starting material was CD4+ or CD8+ T cells sorted from blood, obtained in a trial of the OX40 agonist ivuxolimab. All receptors derive from an adult with an advanced solid tumor such as melanoma, head and neck, liver or kidney cancer. Both conserved end residues are part of each CDR3. D genes are given only for firm matches. Clone size is given for some rows only: seen once, a few or many times, or a class if the clone is expanded.

d_call: TRBD1; v_call: TRBV5-1; clone_size: -; j_call: TRBJ2-1; cdr3_nt: TGCGCCAGCAGCTTGGTTACAGGGGGGAACGGTGAGCAGTTCTTC; cdr3_aa: CASSLVTGGNGEQFF
d_call: TRBD2; v_call: TRBV11-2; clone_size: once; j_call: TRBJ2-7; cdr3_nt: TGTGCCAGCAGCTTGCAAGCGGGGGACTCCTACGAGCAGTACTTC; cdr3_aa: CASSLQAGDSYEQYF
d_call: -; v_call: TRBV28; clone_size: -; j_call: TRBJ2-5; cdr3_nt: TGTGCCAGCAGTTCCCGGATAGGGCGAGAGACCCAGTACTTC; cdr3_aa: CASSSRIGRETQYF
d_call: -; v_call: TRBV7-2; clone_size: -; j_call: TRBJ2-3; cdr3_nt: TGTGCCAGCAGCTTCCGGGACAGTCGGGGCGCGGGAAGGGCAGATACGCAGTATTTT; cdr3_aa: CASSFRDSRGAGRADTQYF
d_call: -; v_call: TRBV28; clone_size: few; j_call: TRBJ1-5; cdr3_nt: TGTGCCAGCCTTAGGGGGGGGAGGCAGCCCCAGCATTTT; cdr3_aa: CASLRGGRQPQHF
d_call: -; v_call: TRBV7-9; clone_size: -; j_call: TRBJ1-4; cdr3_nt: TGTGCCAGCCACCAGTTATCCGAAAAACTGTTTTTT; cdr3_aa: CASHQLSEKLFF
d_call: TRBD1; v_call: TRBV10-3; clone_size: few; j_call: TRBJ2-2; cdr3_nt: TGTGCCATCAGTGATAAACAGGGGGCCGGGGAGCTGTTTTTT; cdr3_aa: CAISDKQGAGELFF
d_call: TRBD2; v_call: TRBV11-2; clone_size: -; j_call: TRBJ2-3; cdr3_nt: TGTGCCAGCAGCTTAGGTAGCGGGGGCTTCACAGATACGCAGTATTTT; cdr3_aa: CASSLGSGGFTDTQYF
d_call: -; v_call: TRBV5-1; clone_size: -; j_call: TRBJ2-2; cdr3_nt: TGCGCCAGCAGCATGGACAGCGCGAACACCGGGGAGCTGTTTTTT; cdr3_aa: CASSMDSANTGELFF
d_call: -; v_call: TRBV19; clone_size: -; j_call: TRBJ1-6; cdr3_nt: TGTGCCAGTTCAGGGTTTTCCGGCTATAATTCACCCCTCCACTTT; cdr3_aa: CASSGFSGYNSPLHF
d_call: -; v_call: TRBV30; clone_size: -; j_call: TRBJ2-1; cdr3_nt: TGTGCCTGGAGCGGGGCAGGCAATGAGCAGTTCTTC; cdr3_aa: CAWSGAGNEQFF